Listed here are 20 T cell receptor beta chains from one sample, sequenced in a study of cytomegalovirus exposure and HLA in healthy donors. The PCR had 60 Vbeta and 13 Jbeta primers. Profiled with immunoSEQ multiplex PCR; TCRdb holds only in-frame clones, not every one. In the table there are over 95,000 clones, about 70% of which are singletons. Sequenced material: PBMCs. All receptors derive from a woman in her forties in good health and CMV-seropositive.

The chain joins TRBV7-2 to TRBJ1-6; 10 nucleotides match TRBD1. The CDR3 is 15 amino acids. The germline V gene has CDR1 SGHTA and CDR2 FQGNSA. V was clipped by 3 bases and J by 7 bases; unmatched bases: 3. CDR3 region: CASSFGDRGNSPLHF. CDR3 nucleotides: TGTGCCAGCAGCTTCGGGGACAGGGGAAATTCACCCCTCCACTTT.

This rearrangement joins TRBV4-1 to TRBJ1-3; TRBD1 matches 7 bases. CDR1 and CDR2 from the germline V gene are MGHRA and YSYEKL. V lost 4 bases and J lost 0; bases outside the gene matches: 6. The CDR3 runs to 16 residues. The CDR3 DNA is TGCGCCAGCAGCCTTCGGACAGGCGTCTCTGGAAACACCATATATTTT. Its translation is CASSLRTGVSGNTIYF.

The chain couples TRBV10-3 to TRBJ1-4; tentatively, D is TRBD1 (6 bases). The CDR3 covers 14 residues. Germline V gene sequence: CDR1 ENHRY, CDR2 SYGVKD. V lost 4 bases and J 10 bases, leaving 16 bases between the germline ends. The CDR3 bases are TGTGCCATCAGTGGGAGCACAGGGTCGGCAAAACTGTTTTTT. Encoded protein: CAISGSTGSAKLFF.

This clone appeared once. V gene TRBV6-5 combines with J gene TRBJ1-2, with 10 positions matching TRBD1. The CDR3 runs 14 residues. J was trimmed by 4 bases and V by 5 bases; bases with no gene match: 4. Germline-derived CDR1 and CDR2 are MNHEY and SVGAGI. CDR3 sequence: CASSLGQGTYGYTF. CDR3 DNA sequence: TGTGCCAGCAGTCTGGGACAGGGGACCTATGGCTACACCTTC.

The rearrangement links TRBV6-1 to TRBJ1-2; the match to TRBD1 covers 10 bases. The CDR3 has 14 amino acids. With 5 bases clipped from V and 6 bases from J, the junction kept 6 bases outside the gene matches. Germline V gene lookup returns CDR1 MNHNS and CDR2 SASEGT. The CDR3 region has the DNA TGTGCCAGCAGTCCGGGACAGGGGACGCATGGCTACACCTTC. Its protein product is CASSPGQGTHGYTF.

A few counts support this clone. The chain is built from TRBV5-8 and TRBJ1-1; tentatively, D is TRBD1 (6 bases). This CDR3 is built from 12 residues. Trimming cost V 1 base and J 7 bases, with 8 bases left between them. The germline V gene has CDR1 SGHTS and CDR2 YDEGEE. Here the CDR3 reads CASSLTGSEAFF. The CDR3 nucleotides read TGTGCCAGCAGCTTGACAGGGAGTGAAGCTTTCTTT.

This chain links TRBV30 with TRBJ1-6, with D possibly being TRBD1 (6 bases). The CDR3 has 15 amino acids. The germline V gene has CDR1 GTSNPN and CDR2 SVGIG (reference sequence). The V gene lost 0 bases and the J gene lost 10 bases, with 16 bases spanning the gap. In nucleotides, the CDR3 is TGTGCCTGGAGTGTGAAGTTGGACAGTCTCTCACCCCTCCACTTT. This encodes CAWSVKLDSLSPLHF.

This clone was observed a few times. The chain employs TRBV6-6 and TRBJ1-1, with 7 bases that match TRBD1. V lost 8 bases and J lost 4; bases outside the gene matches: 7. This CDR3 is 13 amino acids long. The germline V gene has CDR1 MNHNY and CDR2 SVGAGI (reference sequence). The chain's CDR3 is CASRHRDSTEAFF. The CDR3 DNA is TGTGCCAGCCGTCACCGGGACAGCACTGAAGCTTTCTTT.

This chain uses TRBV6-5 with TRBJ1-3; 9 bases align to TRBD1. Germline V lookup: CDR1 MNHEY, CDR2 SVGAGI. The J segment lost 3 bases and the V segment lost 4 bases, leaving 4 bases of the junction unmatched. The CDR3 is made up of 15 amino acids. The CDR3 spells CASSLTGGSGNTIYF. The CDR3 region has the DNA TGTGCCAGCAGTTTGACAGGGGGAAGTGGAAACACCATATATTTT.

V and J are TRBV6-1 and TRBJ2-4; D call uncertain. V was trimmed by 1 base and J by 0 bases, leaving 13 bases between them. This CDR3 has 17 residues. Germline V lookup: CDR1 MNHNS, CDR2 SASEGT. The CDR3 nucleotides read TGTGCCAGCAGTGAAGGATGGCAGGCGCTAGCCAAAAACATTCAGTACTTC. Protein product: CASSEGWQALAKNIQYF.

This clone was detected a few times. The rearrangement uses TRBV7-8 and TRBJ2-5, with 9 bases aligning to TRBD1. In germline, CDR1 is SGHVS, CDR2 FQNEAQ. With 10 bases clipped from V and 7 bases from J, the junction kept 7 bases outside the gene matches. The CDR3 runs to 12 residues. CDR3 in amino acids: CATRQGDVTQYF. The CDR3 DNA follows: TGTGCCACTCGACAGGGGGACGTGACCCAGTACTTC.

The rearrangement joins TRBV6-5 to TRBJ2-7, with unresolved D. V dropped 7 bases and J dropped 2 bases, with 15 bases sitting between them. Germline-derived CDR1 and CDR2 are MNHEY and SVGAGI. This CDR3 contains 14 residues. This chain's CDR3 is CASKYYSDTYEQYF. CDR3 in DNA: TGTGCCAGCAAATATTACTCCGACACCTACGAGCAGTACTTC.

CDR3 DNA: TGTGCCAGCAGTGTTGCAGGGTTTGAGTACGAGCAGTACTTC. It encodes CASSVAGFEYEQYF. This sequence joins TRBV27 and TRBJ2-7; D may be TRBD1 (5 bases). Germline loops: CDR1 MNHEY, CDR2 SMNVEV (reference sequence). The CDR3 runs 14 residues. Trimming removed 5 bases from V and 4 bases from J, with 15 bases in between.

The V call is TRBV5-1, the J call TRBJ2-1; TRBD2 aligns across 15 bases. The CDR3 covers 16 residues. J lost 9 bases, V lost 3 bases, and 7 bases had no gene match. Germline V gene sequence: CDR1 SGHRS, CDR2 YFSETQ. CDR3: CASSSRTSGGVGEQFF. DNA for the CDR3: TGCGCCAGCAGCTCCAGGACTAGCGGGGGGGTCGGTGAGCAGTTCTTC. Filled out from reference TRBV5-1 and TRBJ2-1, the complete variable domain reads KAGVTQTPRYLIKTRGQQVTLSCSPISGHRSVSWYQQTPGQGLQFLFEYFSETQRNKGNFPGRFSGRQFSNSRSEMNVSTLELGDSALYLCASSSRTSGGVGEQFFGPGTRLTVL.

This clone was recorded a few times. The chain joins TRBV7-9 to TRBJ1-1; D is perhaps TRBD1 (6 bases). The V and J ends lost 6 bases and 4 bases respectively, with 18 bases between them. CDR1 and CDR2 (germline): SEHNR, FQNEAQ (reference sequence). This CDR3 spans 15 amino acids. CDR3 sequence: CASSGDRQARTEAFF. The CDR3 DNA sequence: TGTGCCAGCAGTGGTGATAGACAGGCCCGCACTGAAGCTTTCTTT.

This clone was detected only once. V gene TRBV12-5 combines with J gene TRBJ1-1, with 9 bases aligning to TRBD1. The CDR3 has 14 amino acids. Germline values: CDR1 LGHNT, CDR2 FRNRAP. V shed 6 bases, J shed 6 bases, and the junction held 8 bases outside the gene matches. This chain's CDR3 is CASGPGQGPPEAFF. CDR3 in DNA: TGTGCTAGTGGGCCGGGACAGGGTCCCCCTGAAGCTTTCTTT.

This clone has just one count. J is TRBJ2-5 and V is TRBV5-4, with TRBD2 identical over 8 bases. The CDR3 has 14 amino acids. Germline V gives CDR1 SGHNT, CDR2 YYREEE (reference sequence). Unmatched junction bases numbered 3, after V lost 0 bases and J lost 5 bases. CDR3 sequence: CASSLGAGAETQYF. The CDR3 coding sequence is TGTGCCAGCAGCTTGGGAGCGGGGGCGGAGACCCAGTACTTC. Drawing the rest from reference TRBV5-4 and TRBJ2-5, the complete variable domain is ETGVTQSPTHLIKTRGQQVTLRCSSQSGHNTVSWYQQALGQGPQFIFQYYREEENGRGNFPPRFSGLQFPNYSSELNVNALELDDSALYLCASSLGAGAETQYFGPGTRLLVL.

This clone was counted only a few times. The chain combines TRBV5-1 with TRBJ2-7; 7 bases fit TRBD2. CDR1 is SGHRS, CDR2 YFSETQ, per germline. The CDR3 covers 14 residues. The V segment lost 3 bases and the J segment 3 bases; nucleotides outside the gene matches: 6. CDR3 residues: CASSSNPGGYEQYF. The CDR3 DNA sequence: TGCGCCAGCAGCTCGAACCCGGGGGGCTACGAGCAGTACTTC.

This clone appeared a single time. The chain recombines TRBV29-1 with TRBJ2-5; 7 bases agree with TRBD1. Trimming at V came to 7 bases and at J to 5 bases, leaving 10 bases not matched to a gene. CDR1 is SQVTM, CDR2 ANQGSEA, per germline. This CDR3 is 13 amino acids long. The CDR3, as DNA: TGCAGCGCGCTGAGGGGGCAGTGGGAGACCCAGTACTTC. This encodes CSALRGQWETQYF.

V gene TRBV5-4 combines with J gene TRBJ2-7; D not resolved. V was trimmed by 4 bases and J by 2 bases, leaving 4 bases between them. CDR3 length: 11 residues. Germline assignment: CDR1 SGHNT and CDR2 YYREEE (reference sequence). DNA for the CDR3: TGTGCCAGCAGCCGGGCCTACGAGCAGTACTTC. Amino acids: CASSRAYEQYF.